These T cell receptor beta chains were read from a single sample in a study of CD8 T cells in ankylosing spondylitis. TCRdb fed the 5' RACE reads into MiXCR, producing one record per CDR3 protein. In the table there are fewer than 150,000 distinct CDR3 sequences, just under 7.5% of which are singletons. The specimen was blood, either unsorted or a sorted T cell fraction (not recorded which). These receptors were taken from a female donor with ankylosing spondylitis or in good health (not recorded which). The CDR3 runs from the conserved cysteine through the conserved F or W. D genes are given only for firm matches. For some rows the clone size is stated as once, few or many, or as a class when expanded; others skip it.

TRBD1	TRBV12-3/TRBV12-4	many	TRBJ2-3	TGTGCCAGCAGTTTTGAACAGGGGTGGAATACGCAGTATTTT	CASSFEQGWNTQYF
NA	TRBV20-1	many	TRBJ1-4	TGCAGTGCTAGAGATCTGGCCGAAACTAATGAAAAACTGTTTTTT	CSARDLAETNEKLFF
NA	TRBV5-1	many	TRBJ1-2	TGCGCCAGCAGCTTGGCCGAAGGGGCCCTTAGGGGCTACACCTTC	CASSLAEGALRGYTF
TRBD2	TRBV3-1	NA	TRBJ2-3	TGTGCCAGCAGCCAAGGTTCAGCGGGGTGGTATTTT	CASSQGSAGWYF
TRBD1	TRBV7-2	few	TRBJ1-4	TGTGCCAGCAGCACAGGGGTATGGGGTGAAAAACTGTTTTTT	CASSTGVWGEKLFF
TRBD1	TRBV6-2/TRBV6-3	many	TRBJ1-1	TGTGCCAGCAGTACGGACAGGTTCCGAGGGAACACTGAAGCTTTCTTT	CASSTDRFRGNTEAFF
TRBD2	TRBV18	few	TRBJ2-7	TGTGCCAGCTCACCCGGGACTAGCGGGGGCCTGTACGAGCAGTACTTC	CASSPGTSGGLYEQYF
NA	TRBV7-8	many	TRBJ1-1	TGTGCCAGCAGCTCCACTGTAGCCGGGGAAGCTTTCTTT	CASSSTVAGEAFF
NA	TRBV6-1	many	TRBJ1-5	TGTGCCAGCAGGGGCGGTCAGTTTTATAGCAATCAGCCCCAGCATTTT	CASRGGQFYSNQPQHF
NA	TRBV4-3	many	TRBJ1-1	TGCGCCAGCAGCCACCAGGCCGGGAAGAACACTGAAGCTTTCTTT	CASSHQAGKNTEAFF
NA	TRBV2	many	TRBJ1-3	TGTGCCAGCAGGCAGCGCAGCTCTGGAAACACCATATATTTT	CASRQRSSGNTIYF
NA	TRBV7-6	many	TRBJ2-3	TGTGCCAGCAGCTTACAGGTTTCTAGCACAGATACGCAGTATTTT	CASSLQVSSTDTQYF
NA	TRBV5-1	once	TRBJ1-4	TGCGCCAGCAGCTTGGTTGGGAAGCTACTGTTTTTT	CASSLVGKLLFF
NA	TRBV5-1	many	TRBJ1-2	TGCGCCAGCAGGGCAACAGGGAGCAACTATGGCTACACCTTC	CASRATGSNYGYTF
NA	TRBV12-5	many	TRBJ2-2	TGTGCTAGTTGCTTGGGTAACACCGGGGAGCTGTTTTTT	CASCLGNTGELFF
NA	TRBV10-3	many	TRBJ2-7	TGTGCCATCAGTGATGGAGGGGGATTGTACGAGCAGTACTTC	CAISDGGGLYEQYF
NA	TRBV12-3/TRBV12-4	many	TRBJ2-3	TGTGCCAGTCAACGCACAGATACGCAGTATTTT	CASQRTDTQYF
TRBD1	TRBV20-1	many	TRBJ1-1	TGCAGTGCTAATCAGGGGGCGCTGACTGAAGCTTTCTTT	CSANQGALTEAFF
TRBD1	TRBV27	many	TRBJ2-1	TGTGCCAGCAGTTTGGGCAGGGGGCGCTGGGGTGAGCAGTTCTTC	CASSLGRGRWGEQFF
TRBD2	TRBV5-5	few	TRBJ2-7	TGTGCCAGCGGCCCTGATCTAGCGGTCTCCTACGAGCAGTACTTC	CASGPDLAVSYEQYF
NA	TRBV9	NA	TRBJ2-3	TGTGCCGGCAGCTCAGGGGACTTTACTAGCACAGATACGCAGTATTTT	CAGSSGDFTSTDTQYF
NA	TRBV12-3/TRBV12-4	few	TRBJ2-7	TGTGCCAGTCTACAGGACTACGAGCAGTACTTC	CASLQDYEQYF
NA	TRBV7-9	NA	TRBJ2-5	TGTGCCAGCAGCCCTTATACTTCCGAGACCCAGTACTTC	CASSPYTSETQYF
TRBD1	TRBV12-3/TRBV12-4	many	TRBJ1-1	TGTGCCAGCGGTCGACAGGGGGCCGACACTGAAGCTTTCTTT	CASGRQGADTEAFF
NA	TRBV28	few	TRBJ1-1	TGTGCCAGCAGCGAAGTGAACACTGAAGCTTTCTTT	CASSEVNTEAFF
NA	TRBV5-6	many	TRBJ2-1	TGTGCCAGCAGCTCAAGCGGGACAACCGATGAGCAGTTCTTC	CASSSSGTTDEQFF
NA	TRBV3-1	many	TRBJ1-2	TGTGCCAGCAGCCAAGTCCCCGGACTCACTCAAAACACCTTC	CASSQVPGLTQNTF
NA	TRBV12-3/TRBV12-4	NA	TRBJ1-2	TGTGCCAGCAAGCACGAGCCTAACTATGGCTACACCTTC	CASKHEPNYGYTF
TRBD1	TRBV6-1	NA	TRBJ2-2	TGTGCCATTCTACAGGGGCCTAACACCGGGGAGCTGTTTTTT	CAILQGPNTGELFF
TRBD1	TRBV5-1	many	TRBJ1-6	TGCGCCAGCAGCTACCGGGACAGGGGTCTTTCACCCCTCCACTTT	CASSYRDRGLSPLHF
TRBD1	TRBV5-1	many	TRBJ1-1	TGCGCCAGCAGCTGGACCCGGGACAGGGAGGTCACTGAAGCTTTCTTT	CASSWTRDREVTEAFF
NA	TRBV20-1	many	TRBJ1-4	TGCAGTGCTCTAAGAGGGTGGACGGGGAATGAAAAACTGTTTTTT	CSALRGWTGNEKLFF
NA	TRBV3-1	many	TRBJ2-7	TGTGCCAGCAGCCTTACATGGGAAGTTGTTAACGAGCAGTACTTC	CASSLTWEVVNEQYF
NA	TRBV5-1	many	TRBJ2-7	TGCGCCAGCAGCTTGGAGAGAGGGATTAGCGAGCAGTACTTC	CASSLERGISEQYF
NA	TRBV21-1	many	TRBJ2-7	TGTGCCAGCAGCAACTGGGCCCCGATGGCCTACGAGCAGTACTTC	CASSNWAPMAYEQYF
TRBD1	TRBV18	many	TRBJ2-7	TGTGCCAGCTCACCACTAGGACAGGCGGGCGAGCAGTACTTC	CASSPLGQAGEQYF
NA	TRBV7-8	many	TRBJ1-1	TGTGCCAGCAGCTTAAGAAGGGAAATTAACACTGAAGCTTTCTTT	CASSLRREINTEAFF
TRBD1	TRBV6-1	many	TRBJ1-5	TGTGCCAGCAGTGAAGCGACAGGGGGTTTTTATCAGCCCCAGCATTTT	CASSEATGGFYQPQHF
NA	TRBV12-3/TRBV12-4	many	TRBJ1-2	TGTGCCAGCAGTTTTTGGGTGGGTTATGGCTACACCTTC	CASSFWVGYGYTF
TRBD1	TRBV18	many	TRBJ2-7	TGTGCCAGCTCACCACCGACAGGGTTTAACTACGAGCAGTACTTC	CASSPPTGFNYEQYF
TRBD1	TRBV12-3/TRBV12-4	many	TRBJ1-3	TGTGCCAGCAGTACCAGGGGGCTTGGAAACACCATATATTTT	CASSTRGLGNTIYF
NA	TRBV4-1	many	TRBJ2-1	TGCGCCAGCAGCGGGGGAAGGAATGAGCAGTTCTTC	CASSGGRNEQFF
TRBD2	TRBV25-1	many	TRBJ2-7	TGTGCCAGCAGTGAATCCCCGGGGGGGCCCTACGAGCAGTACTTC	CASSESPGGPYEQYF
TRBD2	TRBV29-1	many	TRBJ2-3	TGCAGCTTATACGGGACTAGCAGAGGGGATACGCAGTATTTT	CSLYGTSRGDTQYF
NA	TRBV20-1	many	TRBJ1-5	TGCAGTGCTAGTGTTCCGACACAGCCCCAGCATTTT	CSASVPTQPQHF
NA	TRBV6-1	NA	TRBJ2-7	TGTGCCAGCAGACACCCGGACAGAGCCTACGAGCAGTACTTC	CASRHPDRAYEQYF
TRBD2	TRBV6-5	many	TRBJ2-3	TGTGCCAGCAGTTACGGCGGGGGGCCCACAGATACGCAGTATTTT	CASSYGGGPTDTQYF
TRBD1	TRBV12-3/TRBV12-4	NA	TRBJ1-2	TGTGCCAGCAGTCTCGGACAGGGCACGTATGGCTACACCTTC	CASSLGQGTYGYTF
NA	TRBV7-9	few	TRBJ2-2	TGTGCCAGCAGCCTCCGTGACACCGGGGAGCTGTTTTTT	CASSLRDTGELFF
TRBD1	TRBV29-1	many	TRBJ1-3	TGCAGCGTTGAGACAGGGAATGGAAACACCATATATTTT	CSVETGNGNTIYF
TRBD2	TRBV5-6	many	TRBJ2-5	TGTGCCAGCAGCTCGACTAGCTACCCCGAGACCCAGTACTTC	CASSSTSYPETQYF
TRBD1	TRBV18	many	TRBJ1-1	TGTGCCAGCTCACCCGACAGGGACCCCCTCCGAGCTTTCTTT	CASSPDRDPLRAFF
TRBD2	TRBV7-8	many	TRBJ2-1	TGTGCCAGCAGCTTCCTACTAGCGGGGGGTATAAGCTCCTACAATGAGCAGTTCTTC	CASSFLLAGGISSYNEQFF
TRBD1	TRBV5-1	many	TRBJ2-2	TGCGCCAGCAGCGACCGGACAGGAGGTGCCCGAAAATCCCCCGGGGAGCTGTTTTTT	CASSDRTGGARKSPGELFF
TRBD1	TRBV5-1	many	TRBJ1-1	TGCGCCAGCAGCTTGGGATCAGGGGGGGGCTCTGAAGCTTTCTTT	CASSLGSGGGSEAFF